A single sample gave rise to the 20 T cell receptor beta chains below, sequenced in a study of cytomegalovirus exposure and HLA in healthy donors (dated by TCRdb to about 2017). The method was the immunoSEQ multiplex PCR assay. A mixture of 60 forward primers for TCR Vbeta segments and 13 reverse primers for TCR Jbeta segments was used in the multiplex PCR. TCRdb stores this immuneACCESS table with in-frame sequences only. Part of the clones is absent; in the studies checked, under half of the shortfall reflects unresolved V genes, and no reason is known for the rest. Recorded for this sample are a few hundred thousand clones; about nine tenths of them occurred a single time. Of the sample, 1.7% falls within the top ten clones. The sample taken for sequencing was PBMCs. The receptors stem from a girl aged 2-15 years in good health and CMV-seronegative.

The chain couples TRBV2 to TRBJ2-7, with a possible D match to TRBD1 (5 bases). CDR3 length equals 13 residues. Germline V gene lookup returns CDR1 SNHLY and CDR2 FYNNEI. V shed 2 bases and J shed 2 bases, with 7 bases lying between them. The CDR3 DNA is TGTGCCAGCAGTGAACAGGGAACCTACGAGCAGTACTTC. Its protein product is CASSEQGTYEQYF.

The rearrangement uses TRBV7-9 and TRBJ2-7, with D tentatively TRBD2 (6 bases). The V end lost 5 bases, the J end lost 3 bases, and 20 bases lay between the germline ends. Germline V gene sequence: CDR1 SEHNR, CDR2 FQNEAQ (reference sequence). The CDR3 sequence is 16 residues long. CDR3 loop: CASSPILTRENYEQYF. CDR3 coding DNA: TGTGCCAGCAGCCCCATCCTTACCCGGGAGAACTACGAGCAGTACTTC.

J is TRBJ1-4 and V is TRBV5-4, with 7 bases fitting TRBD1. J gave up 7 bases and V 4 bases, and 13 bases lay outside the gene matches. The CDR3 has 16 amino acids. Per the germline V gene, CDR1 is SGHNT and CDR2 is YYREEE (reference sequence). The CDR3 bases are TGTGCCAGCAGCCCCGCTCAGACAGGGCAAGTTGAAAAACTGTTTTTT. This codes for CASSPAQTGQVEKLFF.

The chain has TRBV13 and TRBJ1-1; no clear D gene. V dropped 5 bases and J dropped 4 bases, with 17 bases sitting between them. This CDR3 has 15 amino acids. Germline-derived CDR1 and CDR2 are PRHDT and FYEKMQ (reference sequence). CDR3 nucleotides: TGTGCCAGCAGCCACCCAACCACGGGGATCACTGAAGCTTTCTTT. As protein: CASSHPTTGITEAFF.

The V and J genes are TRBV6-5 and TRBJ1-6, with 10 bases lining up with TRBD1. Germline V gene data show CDR1 as MNHEY and CDR2 as SVGAGI. Unmatched junction bases numbered 2, after V lost 11 bases and J lost 4 bases. This CDR3 has 13 residues. The CDR3 loop reads CAAGQGYNSPLHF. Here the CDR3 DNA reads TGTGCCGCGGGACAGGGGTATAATTCACCCCTCCACTTT.

This clone was detected only a few times. V is TRBV5-1 and J is TRBJ1-5, with 7 bases identical to TRBD1. Trimming cost V 0 bases and J 0 bases; bases outside gene matches: 6. Germline assignment: CDR1 SGHRS and CDR2 YFSETQ. This CDR3 region has 17 residues. The CDR3 coding sequence is TGCGCCAGCAGCTTGGGAGGGGGCAGTTATAGCAATCAGCCCCAGCATTTT. Protein product: CASSLGGGSYSNQPQHF.

As for this clone: Additional DNA sequences in this sample encode the identical CDR3. This chain connects TRBV7-9 to TRBJ2-7; D remains ambiguous. The CDR3 length is 11 residues. The germline gives CDR1 SEHNR, CDR2 FQNEAQ (reference sequence). Trimming removed 5 bases from V and 4 bases from J, with 6 bases in between. For the CDR3, the DNA is TGTGCCAGCAGCCTATCTTACGAGCAGTACTTC. It codes for CASSLSYEQYF.

The rearrangement joins TRBV25-1 to TRBJ2-5; 7 nucleotides align to TRBD1. The DNA end is more similar to TRBJ2-7, so the J call may be wrong. The CDR3 has 16 residues. Germline V gene sequence: CDR1 MGHDK, CDR2 SYGVNS. The CDR3 loop reads CASSDIPGTDSYEQYF. The CDR3 DNA sequence: TGTGCCAGCAGTGATATACCCGGGACAGACTCCTACGAGCAGTACTTC.

V gene TRBV27 combines with J gene TRBJ1-1, with D maybe TRBD1 (6 bases). V lost 2 bases and J lost 4, with 11 bases in between. Germline lookup yields CDR1 MNHEY and CDR2 SMNVEV (reference sequence). The CDR3 loop spans 14 amino acids. In DNA form, the CDR3 reads TGTGCCAGCAGTTTACTGGGGGGGCGCACTGAAGCTTTCTTT. This sequence encodes CASSLLGGRTEAFF.

V is TRBV19 and J is TRBJ2-1, with a possible D match to TRBD1 (5 bases). V was trimmed by 4 bases and J by 11 bases, leaving 12 bases between them. The CDR3 length is 12 residues. Germline lookup yields CDR1 LNHDA and CDR2 SQIVND (reference sequence). CDR3 region: CASSNVRDKQFF. The CDR3 DNA sequence: TGTGCCAGTAGTAATGTCAGGGATAAGCAGTTCTTC.

This chain connects TRBV6-6 to TRBJ2-1; D remains unclear. Germline V gene data show CDR1 as MNHNY and CDR2 as SVGAGI (reference sequence). The V end lost 6 bases, the J end lost 8 bases, and 11 bases lay between the germline ends. CDR3 size: 12 residues. The CDR3 DNA reads as TGTGCCAGCAGACTATTTGAGGATGAGCAGTTCTTC. Amino acids: CASRLFEDEQFF.

This chain connects TRBV28 to TRBJ1-1, with 10 positions matching TRBD1. The germline CDR1 and CDR2 sequences are MDHEN and SYDVKM. This CDR3 has 18 amino acids. V was clipped by 5 bases and J by 4 bases; unmatched bases: 16. The CDR3 DNA reads TGTGCCAGCAGTGCCACCGGGACAGGGGTTCCCGCGGGCACTGAAGCTTTCTTT. It codes for CASSATGTGVPAGTEAFF.

V usage is TRBV6-6 and J usage is TRBJ2-7, with D possibly being TRBD2 (6 bases). CDR3 length equals 12 residues. CDR1 is MNHNY and CDR2 is SVGAGI in the germline V gene (reference sequence). Trimming removed 10 bases at V and 6 bases at J, with 16 bases between. The CDR3 loop reads CATSEGKGEQYF. Here the CDR3 DNA reads TGTGCCACCTCGGAGGGGAAGGGCGAGCAGTACTTC.

Turning to this clone: The junction differs from germline at one of its ends, possibly a read error. This CDR3 is also generated by other DNA sequences in the sample. In nucleotides, the CDR3 is TGTGCCAGCAGCGGAGGCCCCCCTCCTTATCACGAGCAGTACTTC. Its translation is CASSGGPPPYHEQYF. V gene TRBV4-1 combines with J gene TRBJ2-7, with a weak D call TRBD2 (5 bases). Germline CDR1 reads MGHRA; CDR2 reads YSYEKL. CDR3 length: 15 amino acids.

This clone was picked up one time. This sequence joins TRBV2 and TRBJ1-4, with D tentatively TRBD1 (6 bases). V lost 7 bases to trimming and J lost 0 bases, with 12 bases between them. CDR1 is SNHLY, CDR2 FYNNEI, per germline. The CDR3 spans 15 residues. CDR3 nucleotides: TGTGCCAGCAATCAAGAGGGGGCAACTAATGAAAAACTGTTTTTT. It encodes CASNQEGATNEKLFF.

Remarks on this clone: This same CDR3 is encoded by further DNA sequences in the sample. The chain links TRBV15 to TRBJ1-5, with D unclear. V was shortened by 5 bases and J by 4 bases, with 9 bases between the two germline ends. The CDR3 spans 13 residues. Germline CDR1 is LNHNV and CDR2 is YYDKDF (reference sequence). The CDR3 coding sequence is TGTGCCACCAGCCACCCGGTGAATCAGCCCCAGCATTTT. Its protein is CATSHPVNQPQHF. The whole variable domain, filled in from reference TRBV15 and TRBJ1-5, reads DAMVIQNPRYQVTQFGKPVTLSCSQTLNHNVMYWYQQKSSQAPKLLFHYYDKDFNNEADTPDNFQSRRPNTSFCFLDIRSPGLGDTAMYLCATSHPVNQPQHFGDGTRLSIL.

The chain is built from TRBV19 and TRBJ1-1; possible D gene TRBD1, 6 bases. This CDR3 comprises 14 residues. V was trimmed by 8 bases and J by 3 bases, leaving 16 bases between them. Germline V gives CDR1 LNHDA, CDR2 SQIVND (reference sequence). This chain's CDR3 is CASSSRGSDTEAFF. The CDR3 nucleotides are TGTGCCAGTTCCAGCAGGGGTTCTGACACTGAAGCTTTCTTT.

The genes are TRBV7-9 and TRBJ2-2; D perhaps matches TRBD1 (6 bases). V was cut by 2 bases and J by 2 bases, with 15 bases left in between. Per germline, CDR1 SEHNR and CDR2 FQNEAQ (reference sequence). This CDR3 is built from 17 residues. CDR3 amino acids: CASSLRIRGLNTGELFF. The CDR3 DNA is TGTGCCAGCAGCTTAAGAATTAGGGGGTTAAACACCGGGGAGCTGTTTTTT.

J is TRBJ2-7 and V is TRBV11-1, with 11 bases aligning to TRBD1. Germline lookup yields CDR1 SGHAT and CDR2 FQDESV (reference sequence). The trim removed 5 bases at V and 2 bases at J, leaving 8 bases unmatched. The CDR3 sequence is 16 residues long. The CDR3 DNA is TGTGCCAGCAGCCCCGGAGAGGGACAGGGGGCCTACGAGCAGTACTTC. Protein sequence: CASSPGEGQGAYEQYF.

This chain links TRBV5-6 with TRBJ1-1, with a weak D call TRBD1 (6 bases). The CDR3 extends over 15 amino acids. The ends were cut back, 0 bases at V and 4 bases at J, with 13 bases in the middle. CDR1 is SGHDT, CDR2 YYEEEE, per germline. CDR3 DNA sequence: TGTGCCAGCAGCTTGGGTCGGGGGGCGCGCACTGAAGCTTTCTTT. It is translated as CASSLGRGARTEAFF.